A selection of T cell receptor beta chains follows, all from one sample in a study of blood T cell repertoires in COVID-19. Measured with immunoSEQ multiplex PCR; TCRdb has only the in-frame clones, and not every one. The sample lists about 130,000 clones; about 81% were seen once. The sample comprised peripheral blood. The receptors derive from a woman aged 80 or over with acute or convalescent COVID-19. CDR3s include the opening cysteine and the closing phenylalanine or tryptophan. D genes are given only for firm matches. The size entry is marked missing in some rows and otherwise reads once, few, many or a size class.

cdr3_aa	cdr3_nt	d_call	j_call	v_call	clone_size
CASSLIAGSSYEQYF	TGTGCCAGCAGCTTAATAGCCGGCAGCTCCTACGAGCAGTACTTC	-	TRBJ2-7	TRBV7-9	-
CASRGRRVAGAGYEQYF	TGTGCCAGTAGGGGAAGGAGGGTAGCGGGAGCGGGATACGAGCAGTACTTC	TRBD2	TRBJ2-7	TRBV19	few
CASSQRGRRTDTQYF	TGTGCCAGCAGTCAAAGGGGGCGTAGAACAGATACGCAGTATTTT	TRBD1	TRBJ2-3	TRBV27	-
CASSQKHRAKNIQYF	TGCGCCAGCAGTCAAAAACACAGAGCCAAAAACATTCAGTACTTC	-	TRBJ2-4	TRBV23-1	-
CASSQRTGGSYEQYF	TGCGCCAGCAGCCAGAGGACAGGGGGTTCGTACGAGCAGTACTTC	TRBD1	TRBJ2-7	TRBV4-3	-
CASSPQVGPGETQYF	TGTGCCAGCAGCCCCCAAGTAGGTCCCGGGGAGACCCAGTACTTC	-	TRBJ2-5	TRBV7-9	-
CSVTERAANNEQFF	TGCAGCGTCACAGAGCGGGCAGCCAACAATGAGCAGTTCTTC	-	TRBJ2-1	TRBV29-1	few
CASSLRAGGIHF	TGTGCCAGCAGCTTACGGGCAGGGGGCATACACTTC	TRBD1	TRBJ2-5	TRBV7-2	-
CASSVRVDSYEQYF	TGTGCCAGCAGCGTAAGGGTTGACAGCTACGAGCAGTACTTC	-	TRBJ2-7	TRBV9	-
CASSVADRGGELFF	TGTGCCAGCAGCGTAGCCGACAGGGGTGGGGAGCTGTTTTTT	TRBD1	TRBJ2-2	TRBV9	-
CASSLGQGRGEQYF	TGTGCCAGCAGTCTAGGACAGGGGCGAGGGGAGCAGTACTTC	TRBD1	TRBJ2-7	TRBV6-2/TRBV6-3	-
CAWSVPRQGAKNIQYF	TGTGCCTGGAGTGTACCCCGACAGGGGGCCAAAAACATTCAGTACTTC	TRBD1	TRBJ2-4	TRBV30	-
CASSFRGLGDTEAFF	TGCGCCAGCAGCTTTAGGGGGCTGGGTGACACTGAAGCTTTCTTT	TRBD1	TRBJ1-1	TRBV5-1	many
CAISETPGTSGRRGEQFF	TGTGCCATCAGTGAGACCCCAGGAACTAGCGGGAGACGGGGTGAGCAGTTCTTC	TRBD2	TRBJ2-1	TRBV10-3	-
CASSLGPRGAGNTIYF	TGTGCCAGCAGCTTAGGGCCCAGGGGAGCTGGAAACACCATATATTTT	-	TRBJ1-3	TRBV11-2	-
CASSFSGGANNEQFF	TGTGCCAGCAGCTTTAGCGGGGGGGCAAACAATGAGCAGTTCTTC	TRBD2	TRBJ2-1	TRBV7-2	-
CASSPTFPADTQYF	TGTGCTAGCAGCCCCACCTTCCCAGCAGATACGCAGTATTTT	-	TRBJ2-3	TRBV7-7	-
CASSYTRAHNYGYTF	TGTGCCAGCAGCTACACTAGGGCCCATAACTATGGCTACACCTTC	-	TRBJ1-2	TRBV6-5	-
CSVPGHLSEAFF	TGCAGCGTCCCGGGACATTTATCTGAAGCTTTCTTT	-	TRBJ1-1	TRBV29-1	-
CASSLGSGGTGELFF	TGTGCCAGCAGCTTAGGTAGCGGAGGCACCGGGGAGCTGTTTTTT	-	TRBJ2-2	TRBV11-3	once
CASSYRLAGNTGELFF	TGTGCCAGCAGTTATCGACTAGCGGGGAACACCGGGGAGCTGTTTTTT	TRBD2	TRBJ2-2	TRBV6-2/TRBV6-3	-
CASSLARSEAFF	TGTGCCAGCAGCTTAGCGCGGTCTGAAGCTTTCTTT	-	TRBJ1-1	TRBV7-2	-
CAWSVGGLRNTEAFF	TGTGCCTGGAGTGTGGGGGGACTTAGGAACACTGAAGCTTTCTTT	-	TRBJ1-1	TRBV30	-